This T cell receptor beta chain appears in the sequencing data of a study of cytomegalovirus exposure and HLA in healthy donors. Broader study findings: Several V segments, TRBV6-2 and TRBV6-3 among them, could not be told apart and were dropped.

V was cut by 5 bases and J by 4 bases, with 15 bases left in between. In germline, CDR1 is WSHSY, CDR2 SAAADI. This CDR3 comprises 15 residues. Absent from the records is this donor's CMV serostatus. This clone was observed once. Its antigen is as yet unknown. It was with 60 Vbeta and 13 Jbeta primers that the PCR ran. Some clones are missing from TCRdb's copy, which holds only in-frame ones; the method was immunoSEQ multiplex PCR. The sample shows about 140,000 clones, roughly two thirds of them seen only once. Input material: PBMCs. The chain combines TRBV10-2 with TRBJ1-5, with TRBD1 as a possible D gene (6 bases). The TCR comes from a human donor in good health. The CDR3 is CASSPDRVANQPQHF. The CDR3 region has the DNA TGCGCCAGCAGTCCGGACAGAGTGGCAAATCAGCCCCAGCATTTT.